The sequence of this T cell receptor (beta chain) was determined in a study of T cell repertoires in cytomegalovirus infection. The CDR3 is made up of 14 amino acids. Germline V gene data show CDR1 as LGHNA and CDR2 as YSLEER. Trimming at V came to 0 bases and at J to 8 bases, leaving 5 bases not matched to a gene. One entry per CDR3 protein results from TCRdb running MiXCR on the reads. The sample contains under 850,000 distinct CDR3 sequences, 35% to 45% of which appear only once. The material sequenced was PBMCs. The V and J genes are TRBV4-3 and TRBJ1-2; 8 bases agree with TRBD1. This TCR was sampled from a human donor in good health (CMV status not recorded). Some clones in this sample may be carry-over from other donors' samples. CDR3 coding DNA: TGCGCCAGCAGCCAAGAGGGCAGGGGGCAAGGCTACACCTTC. This sequence encodes CASSQEGRGQGYTF.